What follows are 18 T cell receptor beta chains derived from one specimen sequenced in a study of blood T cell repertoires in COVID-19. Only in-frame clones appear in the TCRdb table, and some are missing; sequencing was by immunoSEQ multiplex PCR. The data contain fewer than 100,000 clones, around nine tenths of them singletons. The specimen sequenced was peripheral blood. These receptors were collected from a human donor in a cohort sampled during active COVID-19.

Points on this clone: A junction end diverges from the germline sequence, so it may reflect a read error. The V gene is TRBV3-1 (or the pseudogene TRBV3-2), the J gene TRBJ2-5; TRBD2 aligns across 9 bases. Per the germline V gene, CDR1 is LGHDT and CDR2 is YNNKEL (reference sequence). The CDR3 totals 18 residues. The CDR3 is CASSQEGREGPKGETQYF. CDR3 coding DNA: TGTGCCAGTAGCCAAGAAGGGCGGGAGGGTCCTAAAGGCGAGACCCAGTACTTC.

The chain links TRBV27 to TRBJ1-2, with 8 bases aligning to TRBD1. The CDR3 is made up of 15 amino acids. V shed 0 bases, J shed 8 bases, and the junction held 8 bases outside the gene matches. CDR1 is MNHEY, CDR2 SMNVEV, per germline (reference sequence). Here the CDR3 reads CASSLSGRGRGGYTF. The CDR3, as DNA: TGTGCCAGCAGTTTATCTGGCAGGGGGCGCGGAGGCTACACCTTC.

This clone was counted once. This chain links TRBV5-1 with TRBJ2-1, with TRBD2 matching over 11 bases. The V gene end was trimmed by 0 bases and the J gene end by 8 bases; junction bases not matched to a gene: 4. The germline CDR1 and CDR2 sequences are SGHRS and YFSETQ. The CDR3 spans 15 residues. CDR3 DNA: TGCGCCAGCAGCTTGGTACTAGCGGGGGACTATGAGCAGTTCTTC. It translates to CASSLVLAGDYEQFF.

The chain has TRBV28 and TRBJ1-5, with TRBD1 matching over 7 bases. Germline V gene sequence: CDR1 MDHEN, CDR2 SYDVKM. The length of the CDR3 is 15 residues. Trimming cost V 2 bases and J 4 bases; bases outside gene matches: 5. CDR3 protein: CASSLPDRTNQPQHF. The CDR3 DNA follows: TGTGCCAGCAGTTTACCGGACAGGACTAATCAGCCCCAGCATTTT.

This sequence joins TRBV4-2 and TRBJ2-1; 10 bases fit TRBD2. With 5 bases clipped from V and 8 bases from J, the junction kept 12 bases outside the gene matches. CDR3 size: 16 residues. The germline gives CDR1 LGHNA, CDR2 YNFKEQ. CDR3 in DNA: TGTGCCAGCAGCGGCGGCGGTAGCGGGAGGAACTATGAGCAGTTCTTC. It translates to CASSGGGSGRNYEQFF.

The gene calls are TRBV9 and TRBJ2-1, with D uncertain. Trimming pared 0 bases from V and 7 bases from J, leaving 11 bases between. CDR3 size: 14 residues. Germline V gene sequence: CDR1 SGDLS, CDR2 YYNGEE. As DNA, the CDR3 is TGTGCCAGCAGCGTAGCTGTGGCGACTAATGAGCAGTTCTTC. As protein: CASSVAVATNEQFF.

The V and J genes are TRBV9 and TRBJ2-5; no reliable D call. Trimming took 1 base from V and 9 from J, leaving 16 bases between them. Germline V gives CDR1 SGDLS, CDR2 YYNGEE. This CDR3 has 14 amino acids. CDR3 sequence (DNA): TGTGCCAGCAGCGTACTATCTGAGTTGTCGTCCCAGTACTTC. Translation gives CASSVLSELSSQYF.

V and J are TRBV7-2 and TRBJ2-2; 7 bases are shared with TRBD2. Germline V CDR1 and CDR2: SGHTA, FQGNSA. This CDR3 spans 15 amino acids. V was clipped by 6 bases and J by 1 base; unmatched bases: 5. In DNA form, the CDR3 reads TGTGCCAGCAGTTTACTAGCGAGGAACACCGGGGAGCTGTTTTTT. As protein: CASSLLARNTGELFF.

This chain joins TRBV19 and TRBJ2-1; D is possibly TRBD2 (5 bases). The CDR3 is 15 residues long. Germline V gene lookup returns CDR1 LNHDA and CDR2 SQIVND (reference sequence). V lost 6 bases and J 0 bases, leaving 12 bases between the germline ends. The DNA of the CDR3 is TGTGCCAGTAGCGAGCGGCCGGGCTCCTACAATGAGCAGTTCTTC. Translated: CASSERPGSYNEQFF.

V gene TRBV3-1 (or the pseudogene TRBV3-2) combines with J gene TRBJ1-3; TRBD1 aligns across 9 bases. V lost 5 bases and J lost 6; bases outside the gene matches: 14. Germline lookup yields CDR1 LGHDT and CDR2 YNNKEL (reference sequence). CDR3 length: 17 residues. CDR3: CASSKVPAGQGVNTIYF. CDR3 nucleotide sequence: TGTGCCAGCAGCAAAGTCCCAGCGGGACAGGGTGTAAACACCATATATTTT.

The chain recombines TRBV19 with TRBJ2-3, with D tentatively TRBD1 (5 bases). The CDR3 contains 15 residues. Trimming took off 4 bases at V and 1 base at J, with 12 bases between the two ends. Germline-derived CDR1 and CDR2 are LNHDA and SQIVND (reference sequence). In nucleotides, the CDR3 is TGTGCCAGTAGTAAAACTACAGGTCGCACAGATACGCAGTATTTT. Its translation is CASSKTTGRTDTQYF.

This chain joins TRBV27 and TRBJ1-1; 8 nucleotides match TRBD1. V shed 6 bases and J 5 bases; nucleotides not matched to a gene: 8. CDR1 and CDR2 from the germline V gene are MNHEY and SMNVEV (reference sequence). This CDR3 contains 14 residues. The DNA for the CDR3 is TGTGCCAGCAGGTACCGGACAGGGAGGACTGAAGCTTTCTTT. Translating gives CASRYRTGRTEAFF.

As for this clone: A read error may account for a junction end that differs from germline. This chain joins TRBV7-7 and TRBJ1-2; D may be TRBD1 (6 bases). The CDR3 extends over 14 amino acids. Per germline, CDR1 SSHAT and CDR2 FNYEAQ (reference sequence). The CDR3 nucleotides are TGTGCTAGCAGCTCCAGGGGTTTCGCCTATGGCTACACCTTC. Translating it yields CASSSRGFAYGYTF.

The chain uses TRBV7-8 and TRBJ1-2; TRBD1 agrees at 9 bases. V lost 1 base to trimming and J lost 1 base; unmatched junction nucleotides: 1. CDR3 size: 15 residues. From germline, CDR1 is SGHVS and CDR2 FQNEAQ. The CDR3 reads CASSLDRGHNYGYTF. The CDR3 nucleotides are TGTGCCAGCAGCTTAGACAGGGGGCATAACTATGGCTACACCTTC.

This CDR3 is CASSWTSGRNTGELFF. CDR3 in DNA: TGCGCCAGCAGCTGGACTAGCGGGAGGAACACCGGGGAGCTGTTTTTT. The chain carries TRBV5-1 and TRBJ2-2; 13 bases are a match to TRBD2. Germline lookup yields CDR1 SGHRS and CDR2 YFSETQ. This CDR3 spans 16 amino acids. The trim removed 3 bases at V and 1 base at J, leaving 0 bases unmatched. Full variable domain (rest looked up from reference TRBV5-1 and TRBJ2-2): KAGVTQTPRYLIKTRGQQVTLSCSPISGHRSVSWYQQTPGQGLQFLFEYFSETQRNKGNFPGRFSGRQFSNSRSEMNVSTLELGDSALYLCASSWTSGRNTGELFFGEGSRLTVL.

CDR3 DNA sequence: TGTGCCAGCGGCTCTACGCGGGGGGGCGGAGAGACCCAGTACTTC. Translation: CASGSTRGGGETQYF. The chain links TRBV27 to TRBJ2-5; 9 positions match TRBD2. There are 15 residues in the CDR3. V shed 8 bases, J shed 4 bases, and the junction held 11 bases outside the gene matches. In germline, CDR1 is MNHEY, CDR2 SMNVEV (reference sequence).

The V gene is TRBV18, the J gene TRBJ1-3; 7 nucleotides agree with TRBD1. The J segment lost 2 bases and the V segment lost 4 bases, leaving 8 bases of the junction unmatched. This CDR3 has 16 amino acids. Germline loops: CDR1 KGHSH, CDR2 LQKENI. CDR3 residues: CASSLGTTGTGNTIYF. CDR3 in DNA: TGTGCCAGCTCACTCGGCACGACAGGGACTGGAAACACCATATATTTT.

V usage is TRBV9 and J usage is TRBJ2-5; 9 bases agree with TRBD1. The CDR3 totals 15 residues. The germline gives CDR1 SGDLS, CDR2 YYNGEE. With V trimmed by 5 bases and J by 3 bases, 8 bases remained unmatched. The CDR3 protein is CASRSTGGREETQYF. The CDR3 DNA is TGTGCCAGCAGGTCTACAGGGGGCCGGGAAGAGACCCAGTACTTC. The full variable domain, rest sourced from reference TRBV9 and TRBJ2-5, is DSGVTQTPKHLITATGQRVTLRCSPRSGDLSVYWYQQSLDQGLQFLIQYYNGEERAKGNILERFSAQQFPDLHSELNLSSLELGDSALYFCASRSTGGREETQYFGPGTRLLVL.